The 17 T cell receptor beta chains reported below all come from one sample, sequenced in a study of cytomegalovirus exposure and HLA in healthy donors. In the PCR, 60 Vbeta and 13 Jbeta primers were used. Assay: immunoSEQ multiplex PCR; the TCRdb copy retains only in-frame clones and omits some. The profile shows about 130,000 clones, approximately 71% of them singletons. The sample consisted of PBMCs. These TCRs come from a man younger than 45 in good health and CMV-seronegative.

The chain employs TRBV5-6 and TRBJ2-2, with D possibly TRBD2 on 6 matching bases. Trimming cost V 4 bases and J 4 bases, with 11 bases left between them. The CDR3 totals 14 residues. Germline-derived CDR1 and CDR2 are SGHDT and YYEEEE. The CDR3, as DNA: TGTGCCAGCAGCCAGGGACTTTTCACCGGGGAGCTGTTTTTT. Protein sequence: CASSQGLFTGELFF.

The chain is built from TRBV19 and TRBJ1-2; D perhaps matches TRBD1 (6 bases). This CDR3 is built from 13 residues. With 9 bases removed from V and 1 base from J, the gap between germline ends came to 12 bases. Germline CDR1 and CDR2: LNHDA and SQIVND (reference sequence). Here the CDR3 DNA reads TGTGCCAGCCAGGACAGCTTTAACTATGGCTACACCTTC. Translating it yields CASQDSFNYGYTF.

In its sample, this clone was seen once. The rearrangement joins TRBV5-1 to TRBJ1-1; 9 nucleotides match TRBD1. Losses at the gene ends were 1 base for V and 2 bases for J; bases not matched to a gene: 15. Germline assignment: CDR1 SGHRS and CDR2 YFSETQ. The CDR3 has 19 residues. In DNA, the CDR3 is TGCGCCAGCAGCTTGAGGGCCCCCAAGGGACAGGGTGTAAACACTGAAGCTTTCTTT. Its protein is CASSLRAPKGQGVNTEAFF.

The V and J genes are TRBV12-5 and TRBJ2-1, with D unresolved. The germline V and J ends were trimmed by 3 bases and 10 bases, with 7 bases remaining between them. In germline, CDR1 is LGHNT, CDR2 FRNRAP. The CDR3 contains 11 residues. The CDR3 bases are TGTGCTAGTGGTTTAGGAGCCGAGCAGTTCTTC. As protein: CASGLGAEQFF.

The chain joins TRBV18 to TRBJ2-1; 7 nucleotides line up with TRBD2. Losses at the gene ends were 2 bases for V and 2 bases for J; bases not matched to a gene: 0. Per the germline V gene, CDR1 is KGHSH and CDR2 is LQKENI. This CDR3 has 14 amino acids. Written as DNA, the CDR3 is TGTGCCAGCTCACCAAGCGGGGCCTACAATGAGCAGTTCTTC. Translation: CASSPSGAYNEQFF.

The rearrangement joins TRBV7-8 to TRBJ1-3; no clear D gene. The ends were cut back, 2 bases at V and 2 bases at J, with 10 bases in the middle. The length of the CDR3 is 15 residues. Germline CDR1 SGHVS, CDR2 FQNEAQ. CDR3 nucleotide sequence: TGTGCCAGCAGCTTAAAGGGAGCCCCTGGAAACACCATATATTTT. The encoded protein is CASSLKGAPGNTIYF.

The chain links TRBV25-1 to TRBJ2-7; D is ambiguous. Germline V CDR1 and CDR2: MGHDK, SYGVNS. This CDR3 has 13 residues. V lost 8 bases and J 3 bases, leaving 14 bases between the germline ends. The CDR3 DNA reads TGTGCCAGCGAAAGTACCCCGGGCTACGAGCAGTACTTC. It encodes CASESTPGYEQYF.

The gene calls are TRBV30 and TRBJ2-7, with 12 positions matching TRBD1. The V gene end was trimmed by 5 bases and the J gene end by 6 bases; junction bases not matched to a gene: 5. This CDR3 has 13 amino acids. Germline V gene sequence: CDR1 GTSNPN, CDR2 SVGIG (reference sequence). The CDR3 nucleotides are TGTGCCTGGTCGGGACAGGGGGCGCCCGAGCAGTACTTC. Amino acid sequence: CAWSGQGAPEQYF.

DNA of the CDR3: TGTGCCAGCAGCACTCCGGGACAGACGGGCTCAGGACTCTACTACGAGCAGTACTTC. It is translated as CASSTPGQTGSGLYYEQYF. The chain combines TRBV7-9 with TRBJ2-7; 7 bases map to TRBD1. This CDR3 comprises 19 residues. Per the germline V gene, CDR1 is SEHNR and CDR2 is FQNEAQ (reference sequence). Trimming took 5 bases from V and 3 from J; bases not matched to a gene: 22.

This chain joins TRBV12-5 and TRBJ2-5, with 9 positions matching TRBD2. The CDR3 sequence is 18 residues long. The germline V gene has CDR1 LGHNT and CDR2 FRNRAP. The trim removed 4 bases at V and 0 bases at J, leaving 12 bases unmatched. Here the CDR3 DNA reads TGTGCTAGTGGTTCTACTCTATACGCTAGCGGGGACCAAGAGACCCAGTACTTC. It translates to CASGSTLYASGDQETQYF.

The chain has TRBV5-6 and TRBJ2-7; 15 nucleotides match TRBD2. Trimming at V came to 4 bases and at J to 4 bases, leaving 6 bases not matched to a gene. The V gene's germline CDR1 is SGHDT and CDR2 YYEEEE. The CDR3 length is 16 residues. CDR3: CASSQGTSGRRYEQYF. The CDR3 region has the DNA TGTGCCAGCAGCCAGGGGACTAGCGGGAGGAGGTACGAGCAGTACTTC.

As to this clone: Germline is not matched at one junction end, which may reflect a read error. V usage is TRBV4-2 and J usage is TRBJ2-7, with 9 bases aligning to TRBD1. This CDR3 comprises 16 residues. CDR1 is LGHNA and CDR2 is YNFKEQ in the germline V gene. The CDR3 DNA is TGTGCCAGCAGCCTCCACCGGGGACAGGGATCCTACGAGCAGTGCTTC. Translated, it gives CASSLHRGQGSYEQCF.

The chain employs TRBV6-5 and TRBJ2-7; tentatively, D is TRBD1 (6 bases). This CDR3 is built from 12 residues. The germline gives CDR1 MNHEY, CDR2 SVGAGI. Trimming left V 6 bases short and J 5 bases short, with 11 bases between. The CDR3 DNA sequence: TGTGCCAGCAGAACAGGGTTCCACGAGCAGTACTTC. Encoded protein: CASRTGFHEQYF.

In DNA form, the CDR3 reads TGTGCCGGCGGACTAGCGGAATACAATGAGCAGTTCTTC. Translating gives CAGGLAEYNEQFF. This sequence joins TRBV6-1 and TRBJ2-1; 10 bases are a match to TRBD2. Trimming took 11 bases from V and 4 from J; bases not matched to a gene: 5. Germline assignment: CDR1 MNHNS and CDR2 SASEGT. CDR3 length equals 13 residues.

The chain joins TRBV7-6 to TRBJ2-5, with D possibly being TRBD1 (6 bases). CDR3 length: 13 residues. Trimming took off 3 bases at V and 5 bases at J, with 10 bases between the two ends. The V gene's germline CDR1 is SGHVS and CDR2 FNYEAQ. DNA of the CDR3: TGTGCCAGCAGCTTCAGGGGACGGGAGACCCAGTACTTC. It yields the protein CASSFRGRETQYF.

This chain links TRBV6-1 with TRBJ1-1; D not resolved. The germline CDR1 and CDR2 sequences are MNHNS and SASEGT. V lost 7 bases and J lost 2, with 11 bases in between. There are 13 residues in the CDR3. The CDR3 DNA reads TGTGCCAGCAATCCCGGAGTTAACACTGAAGCTTTCTTT. It yields the protein CASNPGVNTEAFF.

The chain uses TRBV7-3 and TRBJ2-1; 7 positions agree with TRBD2. The CDR3 is made up of 16 amino acids. Unmatched junction bases numbered 11, after V lost 5 bases and J lost 4 bases. CDR1 and CDR2 from the germline V gene are SGHTA and FQGTGA. For the CDR3, the DNA is TGTGCCAGCAGCCATTCGTCTAGCGGAGTTTACAATGAGCAGTTCTTC. Its translation: CASSHSSSGVYNEQFF.